This record concerns one T cell receptor (beta chain) sequence. Antigen: not known. One end of the junction is discordant with germline, which a read error may explain. This sample was taken from a study of T-cell reconstitution after alpha-beta-depleted transplantation in children. Overall study results and limits: By one year post-transplant, T-cell counts and diversity largely arose from T cells that were newly produced.

Preparation of the TCRbeta library involved a method that used unique molecular identifiers. TCRdb reanalysed the PCR reads using MiXCR and keeps one entry per CDR3 protein. The sample lists 200,000 to 250,000 distinct CDR3 sequences; approximately 11% were seen once. The germline gives CDR1 SNHLY, CDR2 FYNNEI. The CDR3 spans 14 residues. The source was PBMCs, collected before TCRalphabeta/CD19-depleted stem cell transplant. This sequence was found in a child under two years old with acute myeloid leukemia, due to receive a stem cell transplant. V gene TRBV2 combines with J gene TRBJ1-1; TRBD1 matches 9 bases. The CDR3 loop reads CVSSVQGASTEAFF. The CDR3 DNA sequence: TGTGTCAGCAGTGTACAGGGGGCGAGCACTGAAGCTTTCTTT.